This T cell receptor (beta chain) was sequenced in a study of cytomegalovirus exposure and HLA in healthy donors. The study's findings and limits: TCR clusters originating in the first cohort tended to co-occur in the 120 validation repertoires, according to a later analysis. A few chains tied to CMV proved CMV antigen-specific in vitro. There were fewer than 200 TCR beta chains listed as cytomegalovirus-associated.

The assay was immunoSEQ multiplex PCR, and TCRdb's table has in-frame clones only and misses some. The sample holds 65,000 or so clones, 94% seen once. Trimming left V 6 bases short and J 9 bases short, with 18 bases between. Germline assignment: CDR1 MNHNY and CDR2 SVGAGI (reference sequence). This CDR3 is 13 amino acids long. Notes on this clone: The antigen is undetermined.

It was the roughly 130-subject validation cohort, separate from the roughly 700-subject first cohort, to which the donors belonged. Sequenced material: PBMCs. This sequence joins TRBV6-6 and TRBJ2-7; possible D gene TRBD1, 8 bases. The sequence derives from a young man in good health and CMV-seropositive. This chain's CDR3 is CASRTRTGRGQYF. The CDR3 DNA sequence: TGTGCCAGCAGAACTCGGACAGGGAGGGGGCAGTACTTC.